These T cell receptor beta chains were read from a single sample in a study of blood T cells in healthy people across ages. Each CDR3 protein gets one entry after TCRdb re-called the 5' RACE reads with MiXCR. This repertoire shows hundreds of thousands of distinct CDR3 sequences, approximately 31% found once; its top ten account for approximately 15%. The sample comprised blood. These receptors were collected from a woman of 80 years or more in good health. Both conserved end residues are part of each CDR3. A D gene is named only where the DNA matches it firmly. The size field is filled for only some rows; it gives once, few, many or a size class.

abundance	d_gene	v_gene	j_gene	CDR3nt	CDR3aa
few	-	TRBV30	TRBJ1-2	TGTGCCTGGAGTGTAGGGGGGCCGATTAACTATGGCTACACCTTC	CAWSVGGPINYGYTF
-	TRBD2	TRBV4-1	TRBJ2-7	TGCGCCAGCAGCCCTCAGAAGCGGGGGATCGAGCAGTACTTC	CASSPQKRGIEQYF
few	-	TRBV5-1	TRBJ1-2	TGCGCCAGCAGCTTGGGGAGGGGGGTCGGCGGCTACACCTTC	CASSLGRGVGGYTF
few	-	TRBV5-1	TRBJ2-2	TGCGCCAGCAGCGTGGGACTCCCCGGGGAGCTGTTTTTT	CASSVGLPGELFF
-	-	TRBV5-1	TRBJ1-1	TGCGCCAGCAGCTTATCCCGACAGGCGAACACTGAAGCTTTCTTT	CASSLSRQANTEAFF
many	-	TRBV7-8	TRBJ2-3	TGTGCCAGCAGCCCCCGGGCACCGCTTGCAGATACGCAGTATTTT	CASSPRAPLADTQYF
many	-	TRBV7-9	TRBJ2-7	TGTGCCAGCAGCCCCCCCGAAGGGGATAGGGAGCAGTACTTC	CASSPPEGDREQYF
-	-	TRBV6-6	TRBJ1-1	TGTGCCAGCAGCCCCCGGGTTGGTGGTAGAACTGAAGCTTTCTTT	CASSPRVGGRTEAFF
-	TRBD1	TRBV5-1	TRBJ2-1	TGCGCCAGCAGCCACGGACAGGGGGCTTCCTACAATGAGCAGTTCTTC	CASSHGQGASYNEQFF
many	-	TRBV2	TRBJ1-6	TGTGCCAGCAGTGAGGAGGGATACGGTTCACCCCTCCACTTT	CASSEEGYGSPLHF
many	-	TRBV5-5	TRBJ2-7	TGTGCCAGCAGCTTGGTGGGGGGGCCTTTCGGCGAGCAGTACTTC	CASSLVGGPFGEQYF
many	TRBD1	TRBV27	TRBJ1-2	TGTGCCAGCAGGAGACAGGGAGGGGACTATGGCTACACCTTC	CASRRQGGDYGYTF
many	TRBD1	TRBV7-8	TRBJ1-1	TGTGCCAGCAGCGAATCGGGGGCCAGGGGGTCTGAAGCTTTCTTT	CASSESGARGSEAFF
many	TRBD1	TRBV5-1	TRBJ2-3	TGCGCCAGCAGCTCGGAGACAGGGACAGATACGCAGTATTTT	CASSSETGTDTQYF
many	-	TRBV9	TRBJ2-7	TGTGCCAGCAGCGTAGGCCAGGTCGCTACCGAGCAGTACTTC	CASSVGQVATEQYF
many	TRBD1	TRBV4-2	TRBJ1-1	TGTGCCAGCAGCCAAGTAGGACAGGGGCGAGGCACTGAAGCTTTCTTT	CASSQVGQGRGTEAFF
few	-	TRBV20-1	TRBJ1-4	TGCAGTGCTTACGACAGCACTATTAATGAAAAACTGTTTTTT	CSAYDSTINEKLFF
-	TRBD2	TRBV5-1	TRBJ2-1	TGCGCCAGCAGCTCGGCGGGGGGAAATGAGCAGTTCTTC	CASSSAGGNEQFF
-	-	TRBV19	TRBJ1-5	TGTGCCAGTAACCCCCTCTTGGGGGGCAATCAGCCCCAGCATTTT	CASNPLLGGNQPQHF
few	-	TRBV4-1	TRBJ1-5	TGCGCCAGCAGCCTCAGTGAGGAGCTGCCCCAGCATTTT	CASSLSEELPQHF
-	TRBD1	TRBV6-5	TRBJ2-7	TGTGCCAGCCGGGACAGGGGGCGGGTGCAGTCCTACGAGCAGTACTTC	CASRDRGRVQSYEQYF
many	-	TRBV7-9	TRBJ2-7	TGTGCCAGCAGCGCAAACTCCTACGAGCAGTACTTC	CASSANSYEQYF
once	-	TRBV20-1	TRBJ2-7	TGCAGTGCTAGTTCGTGGGCTAACTACAATGAGCAGTACTTC	CSASSWANYNEQYF
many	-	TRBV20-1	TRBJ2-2	TGCAGTGCTACCCCCGGGACAACGAACACCGGGGAGCTGTTTTTT	CSATPGTTNTGELFF
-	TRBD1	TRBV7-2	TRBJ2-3	TGTGCCAGCAGCCCCCCTCTGGGACAGGGGACAGATACGCAGTATTTT	CASSPPLGQGTDTQYF
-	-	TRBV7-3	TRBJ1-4	TGTGCCAGCAGCCCCGGGAGGGGCAGCGAAAAACTGTTTTTT	CASSPGRGSEKLFF
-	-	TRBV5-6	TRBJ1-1	TGTGCCAGCAGCTCTGCGGTGGGCGTAGCTTTCTTT	CASSSAVGVAFF
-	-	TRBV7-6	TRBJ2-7	TGTGCCAGCAGCCAAGACCCGGGGGCTTCCTACGAGCAGTACTTC	CASSQDPGASYEQYF
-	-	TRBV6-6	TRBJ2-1	TGTGCCAGCACCGACCGGGCGGCAACCTACAATGAGCAGTTCTTC	CASTDRAATYNEQFF
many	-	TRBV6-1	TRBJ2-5	TGTGCCAGCAGTGAAATCGCGGGACAGCCACAAGAGACCCAGTACTTC	CASSEIAGQPQETQYF
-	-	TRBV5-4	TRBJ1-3	TGTGCGGAGAGTACACCTGGAAACACCATATATTTT	CAESTPGNTIYF
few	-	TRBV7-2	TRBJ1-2	TGTGCCAGCAGCTCTCAGGGCGTCTATGGCTACACCTTC	CASSSQGVYGYTF
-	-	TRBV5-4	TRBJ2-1	TGTGCCAGCAGCTTGGCGGGGGCCAAAAATGAGCAGTTCTTC	CASSLAGAKNEQFF
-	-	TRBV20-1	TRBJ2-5	TGCAGTGCCGGGGGAGAAGGTTTGGTTCCGTACTTC	CSAGGEGLVPYF
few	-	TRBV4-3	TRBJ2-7	TGCGCCAGTACTGGGACCCTCAATTCCTACGAGCAGTACTTC	CASTGTLNSYEQYF
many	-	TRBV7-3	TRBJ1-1	TGTGCCAGCAGCTTCATCACCCAAGCTTTCTTT	CASSFITQAFF
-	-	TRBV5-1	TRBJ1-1	TGCGCCAGCAGCTTGGTAGGGACTGAAGCTTGCTTT	CASSLVGTEACF
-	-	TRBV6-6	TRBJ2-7	TGTGCCAGCAGTTATGCCTTGAACTACGAGCAGTACTTC	CASSYALNYEQYF
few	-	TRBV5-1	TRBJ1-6	TGCGCCAGCAGCTTCGTACAGGGACCTGCTTCACCCCTCCACTTT	CASSFVQGPASPLHF
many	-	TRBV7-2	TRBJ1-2	TGTGCCAGCAGCTCCCCACAGGGCAACTATGGCTACACCTTC	CASSSPQGNYGYTF
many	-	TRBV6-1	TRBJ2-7	TGTGCCAGCAGAGAAACAGGGTTTCACTCCTACGAGCAGTACTTC	CASRETGFHSYEQYF
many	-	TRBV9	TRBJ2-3	TGTGCCAGCAGCGTGAAGGAGCGGACCACAGATACGCAGTATTTT	CASSVKERTTDTQYF
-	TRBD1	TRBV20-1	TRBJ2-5	TGCAGTGCTAGGAGTCTCCTGACAGGGTCGGGGGAGACCCAGTACTTC	CSARSLLTGSGETQYF
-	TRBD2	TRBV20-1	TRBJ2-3	TGCAGTACGATCCTCGGGACTAGCGGGGGGTTTGGCACAGATACGCAGTATTTT	CSTILGTSGGFGTDTQYF
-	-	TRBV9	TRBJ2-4	TGTGCCAGCAGCGCTCAGGGTAGAGCCAAAAACATTCAGTACTTC	CASSAQGRAKNIQYF
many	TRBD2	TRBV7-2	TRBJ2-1	TGTGCCAGCAGCTTAGAGGGGCGGGGGGGGTACAATGAGCAGTTCTTC	CASSLEGRGGYNEQFF
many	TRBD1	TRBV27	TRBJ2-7	TGTGCCAGCAGTAAAACAGGGGGCTCTCCCTACGAGCAGTACTTC	CASSKTGGSPYEQYF
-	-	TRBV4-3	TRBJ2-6	TGCGCCAGCAGCCAAGATGAGGGGGGTCTCTCGGCCAACGTCCTGACTTTC	CASSQDEGGLSANVLTF